The T cell receptor (beta chain) under discussion was sequenced for a study of blood T cell repertoires in COVID-19. Study background: Donors in the United States, Italy and Spain gave samples during acute or convalescent COVID-19. PBMCs, B-cell-depleted T cells, or T cells were the source of the cDNA or gDNA that made up the material.

Trimming removed 3 bases from V and 0 bases from J, with 9 bases in between. CDR3 size: 15 residues. Germline values: CDR1 MNHEY, CDR2 SVGAGI. In the original workflow: Amplification of reference gene primers was used by the study to estimate nucleated cell counts. Data came from immunoSEQ multiplex PCR; TCRdb stores just in-frame clones and leaves some out. V, J and clone size reflect that table, while D and trimming were determined from the DNA. The data hold approximately 210,000 clones, with 86% observed a single time. The clonotype comes from an older woman with acute or convalescent COVID-19. This chain connects TRBV6-5 to TRBJ2-1; D is undetermined. The specimen sequenced was peripheral blood. The DNA for the CDR3 is TGTGCCAGCAGTTATGGGCATGACTCCTACAATGAGCAGTTCTTC. Its protein is CASSYGHDSYNEQFF.